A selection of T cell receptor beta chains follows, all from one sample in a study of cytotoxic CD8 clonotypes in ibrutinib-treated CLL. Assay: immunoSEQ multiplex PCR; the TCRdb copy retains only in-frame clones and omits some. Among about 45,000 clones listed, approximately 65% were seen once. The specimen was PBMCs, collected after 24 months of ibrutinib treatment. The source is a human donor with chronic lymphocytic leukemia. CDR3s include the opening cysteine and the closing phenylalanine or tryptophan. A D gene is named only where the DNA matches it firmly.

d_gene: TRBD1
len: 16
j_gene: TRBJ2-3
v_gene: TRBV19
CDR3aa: CASTLGPRQGMDTQYF

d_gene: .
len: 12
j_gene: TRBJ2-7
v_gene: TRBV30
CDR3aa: CAWAQGSDEQYF

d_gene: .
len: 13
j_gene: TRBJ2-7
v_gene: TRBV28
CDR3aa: CASSPPLARRQYF

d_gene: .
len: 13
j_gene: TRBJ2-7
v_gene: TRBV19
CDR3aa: CASSIGRGGEQYF

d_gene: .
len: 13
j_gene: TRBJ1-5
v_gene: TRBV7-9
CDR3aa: CASSRQWGEPQHF

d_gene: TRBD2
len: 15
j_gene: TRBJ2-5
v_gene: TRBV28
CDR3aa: CASSPLAGGRETQYF

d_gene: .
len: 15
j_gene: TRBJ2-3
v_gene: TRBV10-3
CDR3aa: CAISEIAGSTDTQYF

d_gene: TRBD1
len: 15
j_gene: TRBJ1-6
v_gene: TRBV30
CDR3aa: CAWTSLGQGGSPLHF

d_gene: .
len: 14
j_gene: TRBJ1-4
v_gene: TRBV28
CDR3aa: CASSLGTRIEKLFF

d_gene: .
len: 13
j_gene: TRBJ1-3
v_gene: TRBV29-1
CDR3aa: CSAGHISGNTIYF

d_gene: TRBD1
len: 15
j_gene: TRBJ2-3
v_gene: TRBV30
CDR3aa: CAWSRDRTRVDTQYF

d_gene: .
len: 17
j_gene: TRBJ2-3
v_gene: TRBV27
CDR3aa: CASSLNGWATSTDTQYF

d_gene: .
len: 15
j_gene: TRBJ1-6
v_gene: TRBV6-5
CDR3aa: CASRLPGADNSPLHF

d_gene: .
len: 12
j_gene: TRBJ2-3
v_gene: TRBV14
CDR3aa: CASSLGVGTQYF

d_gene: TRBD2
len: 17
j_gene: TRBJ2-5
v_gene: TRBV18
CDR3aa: CASSPPASGGLRETQYF

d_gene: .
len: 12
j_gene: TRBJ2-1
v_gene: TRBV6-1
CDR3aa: CASRPDYNEQFF

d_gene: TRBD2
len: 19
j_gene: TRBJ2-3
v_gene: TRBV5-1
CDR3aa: CASSLGLAGGRASTDTQYF

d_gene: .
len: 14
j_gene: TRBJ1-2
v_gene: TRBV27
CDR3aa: CASSPQRGSYGYTF

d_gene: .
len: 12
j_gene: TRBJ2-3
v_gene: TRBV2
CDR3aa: CARRHPTDTQYF

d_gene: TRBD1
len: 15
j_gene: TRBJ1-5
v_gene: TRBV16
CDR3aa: CASSQSRTGNQPQHF